In this sample, the clone carrying this T cell receptor (beta chain) is medium-sized (0.01 to 0.1%). Its specificity is unknown. The read stops 3 residues short of the end of the CDR3; the missing end is completed from the germline J gene. This sample was taken from a study of T cell clonality in common variable immunodeficiency. Regarding the study as a whole: Authors noted CVID clonality's cause needs subpopulation repertoire sequencing. Common variable immunodeficiency TCR beta sequences reportedly had fewer deletions and N-nucleotide insertions.

Caucasian heritage predominated among both patients and controls. CDR1 is GTSNPN and CDR2 is SVGIG in the germline V gene (reference sequence). The CDR3 is 10 residues long. Generated by immunoSEQ multiplex PCR, the TCRdb table keeps only in-frame clones and is missing some. The table lists 30,000 to 35,000 clones, with no singletons. The specimen sequenced was peripheral blood mononuclear cells. J is TRBJ2-4 and V is TRBV30; maybe TRBD1 (6 bases). The clonotype comes from a human donor with common variable immunodeficiency. Here the CDR3 reads CAWSQGIQYF. CDR3 DNA, as far as it was read: TGTGCCTGGAGTCAGGGGATT.